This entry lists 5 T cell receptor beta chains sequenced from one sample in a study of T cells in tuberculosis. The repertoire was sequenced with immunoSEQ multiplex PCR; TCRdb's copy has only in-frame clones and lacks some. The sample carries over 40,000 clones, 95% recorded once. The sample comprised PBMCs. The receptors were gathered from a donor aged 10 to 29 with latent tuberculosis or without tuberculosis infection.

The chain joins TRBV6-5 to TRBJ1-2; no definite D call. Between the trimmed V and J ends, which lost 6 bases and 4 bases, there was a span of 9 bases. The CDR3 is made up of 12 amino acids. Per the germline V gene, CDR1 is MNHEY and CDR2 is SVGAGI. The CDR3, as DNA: TGTGCCAGCAGGGAGGCAAGCTATGGCTACACCTTC. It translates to CASREASYGYTF.

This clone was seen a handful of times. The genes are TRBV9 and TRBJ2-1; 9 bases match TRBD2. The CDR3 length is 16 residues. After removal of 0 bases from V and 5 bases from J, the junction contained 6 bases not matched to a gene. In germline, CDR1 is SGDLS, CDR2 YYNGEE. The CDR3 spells CASSVGPAGGNNEQFF. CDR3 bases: TGTGCCAGCAGCGTAGGCCCAGCGGGGGGTAACAATGAGCAGTTCTTC. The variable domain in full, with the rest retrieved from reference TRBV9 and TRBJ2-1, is DSGVTQTPKHLITATGQRVTLRCSPRSGDLSVYWYQQSLDQGLQFLIQYYNGEERAKGNILERFSAQQFPDLHSELNLSSLELGDSALYFCASSVGPAGGNNEQFFGPGTRLTVL.

The DNA of the CDR3 is TGTGCCAGTAGTGCCCGACAGGGGGCCCGGCGCCTCCATCAGCCCCAGCATTTT. Amino acid sequence: CASSARQGARRLHQPQHF. The chain couples TRBV19 to TRBJ1-5, with 10 bases that match TRBD1. The V gene end was trimmed by 5 bases and the J gene end by 5 bases; junction bases not matched to a gene: 15. The CDR3 sequence is 18 residues long. Germline V gene lookup returns CDR1 LNHDA and CDR2 SQIVND (reference sequence).

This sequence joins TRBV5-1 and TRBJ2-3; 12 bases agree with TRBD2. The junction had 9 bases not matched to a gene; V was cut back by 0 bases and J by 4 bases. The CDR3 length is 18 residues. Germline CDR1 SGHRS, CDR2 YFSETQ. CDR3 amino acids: CASSLGASGGAVADTQYF. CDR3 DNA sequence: TGCGCCAGCAGCTTGGGTGCTAGCGGGGGGGCCGTGGCAGATACGCAGTATTTT.

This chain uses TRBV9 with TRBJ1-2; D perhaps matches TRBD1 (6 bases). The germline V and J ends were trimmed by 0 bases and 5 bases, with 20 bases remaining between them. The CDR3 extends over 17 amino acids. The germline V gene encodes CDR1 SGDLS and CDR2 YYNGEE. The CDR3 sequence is CASSVAPGVVSQYGYTF. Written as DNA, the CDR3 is TGTGCCAGCAGCGTAGCTCCAGGGGTGGTAAGTCAGTATGGCTACACCTTC.